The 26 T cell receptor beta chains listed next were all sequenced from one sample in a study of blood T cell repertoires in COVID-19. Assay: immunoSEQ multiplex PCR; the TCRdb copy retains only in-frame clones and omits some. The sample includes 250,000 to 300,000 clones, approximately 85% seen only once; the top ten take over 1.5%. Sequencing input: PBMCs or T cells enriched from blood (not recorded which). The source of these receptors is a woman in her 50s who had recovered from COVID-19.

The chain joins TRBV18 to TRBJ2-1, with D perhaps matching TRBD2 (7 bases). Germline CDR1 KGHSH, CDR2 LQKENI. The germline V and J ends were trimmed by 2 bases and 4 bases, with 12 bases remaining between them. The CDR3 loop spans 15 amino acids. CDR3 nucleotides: TGTGCCAGCTCACCAGGGAGGGGGGGTTACAATGAGCAGTTCTTC. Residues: CASSPGRGGYNEQFF.

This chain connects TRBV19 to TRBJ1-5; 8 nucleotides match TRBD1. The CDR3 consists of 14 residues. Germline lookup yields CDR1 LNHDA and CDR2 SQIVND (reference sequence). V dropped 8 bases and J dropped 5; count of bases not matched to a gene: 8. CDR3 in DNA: TGTGCCAGTGCACAGACAGGGGATTATCAGCCCCAGCATTTT. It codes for CASAQTGDYQPQHF.

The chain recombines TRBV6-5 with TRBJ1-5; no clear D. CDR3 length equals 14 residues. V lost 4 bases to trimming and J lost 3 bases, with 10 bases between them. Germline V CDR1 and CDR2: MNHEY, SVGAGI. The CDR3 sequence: CASSSLENNQPQHF. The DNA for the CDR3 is TGTGCCAGCAGTTCTTTAGAGAACAATCAGCCCCAGCATTTT.

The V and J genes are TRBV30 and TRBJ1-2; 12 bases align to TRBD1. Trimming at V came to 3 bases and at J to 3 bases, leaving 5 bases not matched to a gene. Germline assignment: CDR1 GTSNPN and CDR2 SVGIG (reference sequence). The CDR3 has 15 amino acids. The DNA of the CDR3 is TGTGCCTGGAGCTACGGGACAGGGGGCCACTATGGCTACACCTTC. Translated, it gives CAWSYGTGGHYGYTF.

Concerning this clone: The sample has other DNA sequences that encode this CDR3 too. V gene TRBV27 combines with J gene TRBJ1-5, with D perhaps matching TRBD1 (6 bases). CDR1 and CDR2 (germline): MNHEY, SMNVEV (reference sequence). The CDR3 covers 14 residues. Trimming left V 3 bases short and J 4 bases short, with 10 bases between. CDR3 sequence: CASSLTGRNQPQHF. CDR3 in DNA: TGTGCCAGCAGTTTGACAGGTCGGAATCAGCCCCAGCATTTT.

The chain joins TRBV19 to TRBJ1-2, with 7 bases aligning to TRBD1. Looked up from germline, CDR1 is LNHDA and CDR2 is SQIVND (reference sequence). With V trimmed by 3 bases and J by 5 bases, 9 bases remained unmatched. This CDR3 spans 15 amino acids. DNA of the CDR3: TGTGCCAGTAGTATGGTGCCAGGGGGATGGTATGGCTACACCTTC. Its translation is CASSMVPGGWYGYTF.

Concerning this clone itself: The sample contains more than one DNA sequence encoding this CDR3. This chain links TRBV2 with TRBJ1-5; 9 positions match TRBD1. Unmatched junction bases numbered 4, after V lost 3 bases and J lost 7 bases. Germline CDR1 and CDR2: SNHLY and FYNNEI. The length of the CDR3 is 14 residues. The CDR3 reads CASSEGQGEQPQHF. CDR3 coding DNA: TGTGCCAGCAGTGAGGGACAGGGTGAACAGCCCCAGCATTTT.

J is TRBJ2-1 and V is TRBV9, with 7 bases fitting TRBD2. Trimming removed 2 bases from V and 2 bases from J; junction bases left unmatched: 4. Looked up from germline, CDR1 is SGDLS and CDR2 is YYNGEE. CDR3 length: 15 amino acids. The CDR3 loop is CASSVLAAPYNEQFF. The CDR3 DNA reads TGTGCCAGCAGCGTCCTAGCGGCCCCCTACAATGAGCAGTTCTTC.

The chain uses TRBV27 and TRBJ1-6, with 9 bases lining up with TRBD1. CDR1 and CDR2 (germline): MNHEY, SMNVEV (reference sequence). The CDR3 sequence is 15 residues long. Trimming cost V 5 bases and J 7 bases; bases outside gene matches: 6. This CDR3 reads CASSHGQGRNSPLHF. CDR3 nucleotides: TGTGCCAGCAGTCATGGACAGGGGCGGAATTCACCCCTCCACTTT.

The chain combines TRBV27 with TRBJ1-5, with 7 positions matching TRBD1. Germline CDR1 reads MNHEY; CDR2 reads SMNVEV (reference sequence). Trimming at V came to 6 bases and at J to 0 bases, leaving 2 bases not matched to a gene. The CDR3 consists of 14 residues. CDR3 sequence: CASRGDSSNQPQHF. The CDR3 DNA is TGTGCCAGCAGGGGGGACAGTAGCAATCAGCCCCAGCATTTT.

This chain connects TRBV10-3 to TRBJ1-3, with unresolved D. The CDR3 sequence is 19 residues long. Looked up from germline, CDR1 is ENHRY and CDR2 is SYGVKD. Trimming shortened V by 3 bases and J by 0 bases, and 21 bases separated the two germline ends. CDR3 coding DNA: TGTGCCATCAGTGATTTTGTGGCCCTTTCGGGGATCTCTGGAAACACCATATATTTT. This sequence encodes CAISDFVALSGISGNTIYF.

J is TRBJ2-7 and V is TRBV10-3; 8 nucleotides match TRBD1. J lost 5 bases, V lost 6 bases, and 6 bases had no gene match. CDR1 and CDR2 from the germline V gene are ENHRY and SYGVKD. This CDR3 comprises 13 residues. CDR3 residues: CAISGQGSDEQYF. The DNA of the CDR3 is TGTGCCATCAGCGGACAGGGTAGCGACGAGCAGTACTTC.

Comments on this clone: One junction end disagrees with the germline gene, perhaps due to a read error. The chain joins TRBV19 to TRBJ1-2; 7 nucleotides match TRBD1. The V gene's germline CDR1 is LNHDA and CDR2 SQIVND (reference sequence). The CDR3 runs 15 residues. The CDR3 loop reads CACRGQGQLDYGYTF. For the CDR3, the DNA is TGTGCCTGTAGGGGGCAGGGGCAACTCGACTATGGCTACACCTTC.

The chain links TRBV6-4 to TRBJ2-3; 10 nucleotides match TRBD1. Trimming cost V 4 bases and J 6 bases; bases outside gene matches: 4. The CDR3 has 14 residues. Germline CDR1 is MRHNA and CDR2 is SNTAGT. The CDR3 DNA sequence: TGTGCCAGCAGTGGACAGGGGGCTCAGGATACGCAGTATTTT. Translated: CASSGQGAQDTQYF.

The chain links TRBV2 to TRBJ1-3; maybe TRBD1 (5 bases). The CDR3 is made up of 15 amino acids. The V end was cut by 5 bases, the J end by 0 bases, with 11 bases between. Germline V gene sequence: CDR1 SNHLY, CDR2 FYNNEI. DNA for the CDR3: TGTGCCAGCAGTCCGCCGACAGTCTCTGGAAACACCATATATTTT. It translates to CASSPPTVSGNTIYF.

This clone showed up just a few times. CDR3 amino acids: CASSLALTGRTGELFF. CDR3 nucleotides: TGCGCCAGCAGCTTGGCCCTGACAGGGCGAACCGGGGAGCTGTTTTTT. This sequence joins TRBV5-1 and TRBJ2-2, with TRBD1 identical over 7 bases. The germline gives CDR1 SGHRS, CDR2 YFSETQ. This CDR3 is 16 amino acids long. V shed 0 bases, J shed 5 bases, and the junction held 7 bases outside the gene matches.

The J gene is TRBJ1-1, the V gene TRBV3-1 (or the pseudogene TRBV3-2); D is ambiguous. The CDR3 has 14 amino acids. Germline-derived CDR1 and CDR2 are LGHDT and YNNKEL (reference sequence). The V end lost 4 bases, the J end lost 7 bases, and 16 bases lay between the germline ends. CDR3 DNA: TGTGCCAGCAGCCGAGACCCCTTGCGAATTGAAGCTTTCTTT. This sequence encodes CASSRDPLRIEAFF.

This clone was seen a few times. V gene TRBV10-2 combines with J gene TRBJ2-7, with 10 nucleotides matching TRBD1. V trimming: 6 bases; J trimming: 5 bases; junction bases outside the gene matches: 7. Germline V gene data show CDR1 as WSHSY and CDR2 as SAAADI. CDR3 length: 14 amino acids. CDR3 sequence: CASRPGQGFNEQYF. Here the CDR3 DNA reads TGCGCCAGCAGGCCGGGACAGGGGTTCAACGAGCAGTACTTC.

As DNA, the CDR3 is TGTGCCAGCAGTGACAGGCAGGGAAAGGCCAAAAACATTCAGTACTTC. Translating it yields CASSDRQGKAKNIQYF. The rearrangement links TRBV6-4 to TRBJ2-4; a weak D match, TRBD1 (5 bases). Germline CDR1 is MRHNA and CDR2 is SNTAGT. The length of the CDR3 is 16 residues. V lost 2 bases and J lost 1, with 12 bases in between.

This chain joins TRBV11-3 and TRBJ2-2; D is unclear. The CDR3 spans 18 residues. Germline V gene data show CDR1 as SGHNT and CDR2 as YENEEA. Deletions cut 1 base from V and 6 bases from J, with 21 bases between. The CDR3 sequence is CASSLAPGIPSFPGELFF. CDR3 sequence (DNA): TGTGCCAGCAGCTTAGCCCCCGGCATTCCTAGTTTCCCCGGGGAGCTGTTTTTT. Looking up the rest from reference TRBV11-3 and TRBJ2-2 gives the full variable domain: EAGVVQSPRYKIIEKKQPVAFWCNPISGHNTLYWYLQNLGQGPELLIRYENEEAVDDSQLPKDRFSAERLKGVDSTLKIQPAELGDSAVYLCASSLAPGIPSFPGELFFGEGSRLTVL.

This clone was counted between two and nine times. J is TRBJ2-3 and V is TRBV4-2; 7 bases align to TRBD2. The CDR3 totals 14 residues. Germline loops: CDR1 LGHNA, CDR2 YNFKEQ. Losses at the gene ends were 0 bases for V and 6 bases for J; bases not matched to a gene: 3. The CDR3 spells CASSQEREPDTQYF. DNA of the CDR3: TGTGCCAGCAGCCAAGAGCGGGAGCCCGATACGCAGTATTTT.

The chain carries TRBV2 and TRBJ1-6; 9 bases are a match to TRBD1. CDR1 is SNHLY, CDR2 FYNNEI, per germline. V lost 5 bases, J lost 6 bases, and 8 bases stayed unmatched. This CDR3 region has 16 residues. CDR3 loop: CASSMGQGRPNSPLHF. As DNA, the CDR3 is TGTGCCAGCAGTATGGGACAGGGCCGTCCTAATTCACCCCTCCACTTT.

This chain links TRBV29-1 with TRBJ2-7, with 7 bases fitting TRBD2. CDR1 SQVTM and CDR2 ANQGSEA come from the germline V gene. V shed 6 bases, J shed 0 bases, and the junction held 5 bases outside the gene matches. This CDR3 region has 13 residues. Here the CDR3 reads CSVASGDSYEQYF. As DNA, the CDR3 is TGCAGCGTAGCTAGCGGAGACTCCTACGAGCAGTACTTC.

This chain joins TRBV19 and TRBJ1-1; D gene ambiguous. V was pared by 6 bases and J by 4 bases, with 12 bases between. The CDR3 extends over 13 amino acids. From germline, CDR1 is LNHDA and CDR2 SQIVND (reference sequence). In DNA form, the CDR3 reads TGTGCCAGTAGGAGTACGGGGAGCACTGAAGCTTTCTTT. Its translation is CASRSTGSTEAFF.

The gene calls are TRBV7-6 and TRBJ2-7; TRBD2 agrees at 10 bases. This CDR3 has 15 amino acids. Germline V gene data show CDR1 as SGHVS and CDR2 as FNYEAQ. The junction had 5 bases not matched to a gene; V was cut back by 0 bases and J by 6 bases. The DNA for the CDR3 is TGTGCCAGCAGCTTAGCGTCTAGCGGGAGCTCCGAGCAGTACTTC. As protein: CASSLASSGSSEQYF.

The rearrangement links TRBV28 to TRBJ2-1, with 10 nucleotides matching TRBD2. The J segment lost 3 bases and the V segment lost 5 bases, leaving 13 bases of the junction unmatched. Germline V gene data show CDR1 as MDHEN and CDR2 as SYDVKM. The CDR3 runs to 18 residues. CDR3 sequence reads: CASSRTSGNLNYYNEQFF. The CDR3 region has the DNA TGTGCCAGCAGTCGTACTAGCGGGAATTTGAATTACTACAATGAGCAGTTCTTC.